This entry lists 27 T cell receptor beta chains sequenced from one sample in a study of cytomegalovirus exposure and HLA in healthy donors. The PCR used 60 Vbeta and 13 Jbeta primers. The protocol was immunoSEQ multiplex PCR, while the TCRdb copy is restricted to in-frame clones and leaves out a portion. The data contain about 120,000 clones, 81% of them seen just once; the ten biggest clones take up less than 2.5%. Sequenced input: PBMCs. All receptors derive from a middle-aged woman in good health and CMV-seronegative.

On this clone: The junction departs from the called germline gene at one end, perhaps through a read error. V usage is TRBV7-9 and J usage is TRBJ1-2; D not certain. Germline assignment: CDR1 SEHNR and CDR2 FQNEAQ (reference sequence). This CDR3 spans 15 amino acids. The CDR3 DNA reads TGTTCCAGCAGCTGGGAGGGATTAGCTAACTATGGCTACACCTTC. Its translation is CSSSWEGLANYGYTF.

The J gene is TRBJ2-3, the V gene TRBV28; no definite D call. Deletions cut 5 bases from V and 4 bases from J, with 10 bases between. Germline V gives CDR1 MDHEN, CDR2 SYDVKM. This CDR3 comprises 13 residues. DNA of the CDR3: TGTGCCAGCAGTCTTCCTAGGTCAGATACGCAGTATTTT. Residues: CASSLPRSDTQYF.

The rearrangement joins TRBV7-9 to TRBJ2-1; 10 bases agree with TRBD1. The CDR3 sequence is 12 residues long. V trimming: 5 bases; J trimming: 11 bases; junction bases outside the gene matches: 3. CDR1 and CDR2 from the germline V gene are SEHNR and FQNEAQ (reference sequence). The CDR3: CASSGTGDKQFF. The CDR3 DNA sequence: TGTGCCAGCAGCGGGACAGGGGATAAGCAGTTCTTC.

CDR3 loop: CASSVVDSEAFF. The DNA for the CDR3 is TGTGCCAGCAGCGTAGTGGACAGTGAAGCTTTCTTT. The chain joins TRBV9 to TRBJ1-1; a weak D match, TRBD1 (6 bases). The CDR3 length is 12 residues. V lost 0 bases, J lost 7 bases, and 7 bases lay in between. CDR1 SGDLS and CDR2 YYNGEE come from the germline V gene.

In DNA, the CDR3 is TGTGCCAGCAGACCAGCGGGAGGATACACCGGGGAGCTGTTTTTT. It translates to CASRPAGGYTGELFF. The V call is TRBV7-6, the J call TRBJ2-2; 9 bases line up with TRBD2. With 6 bases clipped from V and 3 bases from J, the junction kept 5 bases outside the gene matches. The CDR3 length is 15 residues. Germline lookup yields CDR1 SGHVS and CDR2 FNYEAQ.

The chain uses TRBV10-3 and TRBJ1-1; maybe TRBD1 (6 bases). Germline V lookup: CDR1 ENHRY, CDR2 SYGVKD. The CDR3 spans 16 residues. V lost 1 base to trimming and J lost 4 bases, with 16 bases between them. The CDR3 bases are TGTGCCATCAGTGAGTACGTGGGGGGGGGCGGCACTGAAGCTTTCTTT. It specifies CAISEYVGGGGTEAFF.

This chain uses TRBV7-2 with TRBJ2-3; 9 bases line up with TRBD2. The J segment lost 5 bases and the V segment lost 4 bases, leaving 13 bases of the junction unmatched. The CDR3 loop spans 17 amino acids. CDR1 is SGHTA, CDR2 FQGNSA, per germline. CDR3 sequence (DNA): TGTGCCAGCAGCTCCCTACCCGGGACTAGCAGTAGAGATACGCAGTATTTT. Translated: CASSSLPGTSSRDTQYF. The variable domain in full, completed from reference TRBV7-2 and TRBJ2-3, reads GAGVSQSPSNKVTEKGKDVELRCDPISGHTALYWYRQSLGQGLEFLIYFQGNSAPDKSGLPSDRFSAERTGGSVSTLTIQRTQQEDSAVYLCASSSLPGTSSRDTQYFGPGTRLTVL.

The genes are TRBV21-1 and TRBJ2-7; TRBD1 is the table's D call, not checked against the DNA. TRBV21-1 counts as a pseudogene. The CDR3 is made up of 16 amino acids. This chain's CDR3 is CASSKQFDRVASEQYF. In DNA form, the CDR3 reads TGTGCCAGCAGCAAACAGTTCGACAGGGTAGCATCCGAGCAGTACTTC.

The chain uses TRBV29-1 and TRBJ2-7; 10 positions match TRBD1. J lost 4 bases, V lost 4 bases, and 7 bases had no gene match. This CDR3 has 14 residues. From germline, CDR1 is SQVTM and CDR2 ANQGSEA. This CDR3 is CSVGGTGVVYEQYF. The CDR3, as DNA: TGCAGCGTTGGAGGGACAGGGGTGGTTTACGAGCAGTACTTC.

The V and J genes are TRBV18 and TRBJ1-2, with 8 bases identical to TRBD1. Per the germline V gene, CDR1 is KGHSH and CDR2 is LQKENI. V lost 4 bases, J lost 7 bases, and 8 bases stayed unmatched. The CDR3 runs to 14 residues. The CDR3 bases are TGTGCCAGCTCACAGGGATGGACAGGGTCTGGCTACACCTTC. Translating gives CASSQGWTGSGYTF.

The chain links TRBV29-1 to TRBJ2-7, with 9 bases matching TRBD1. The V segment lost 4 bases and the J segment 5 bases; nucleotides outside the gene matches: 3. The germline V gene has CDR1 SQVTM and CDR2 ANQGSEA. The CDR3 length is 12 residues. CDR3 DNA sequence: TGCAGCGTTGGGACAGGGGCCGACGAGCAGTACTTC. This sequence encodes CSVGTGADEQYF.

J is TRBJ2-1 and V is TRBV10-3, with 12 bases identical to TRBD1. With V trimmed by 2 bases and J by 3 bases, 5 bases remained unmatched. CDR1 ENHRY and CDR2 SYGVKD come from the germline V gene. The CDR3 sequence is 17 residues long. CDR3 region: CAISEPGQGAFYNEQFF. The DNA of the CDR3 is TGTGCCATCAGTGAGCCGGGACAGGGGGCTTTCTACAATGAGCAGTTCTTC.

The chain has TRBV2 and TRBJ2-5; 9 nucleotides align to TRBD2. This CDR3 has 15 amino acids. CDR1 is SNHLY, CDR2 FYNNEI, per germline. V was pared by 4 bases and J by 3 bases, with 6 bases of the junction left unmatched. DNA of the CDR3: TGTGCCAGCAGTGTGGGACTAGCTGATGAAGAGACCCAGTACTTC. This translates into CASSVGLADEETQYF.

This clone was picked up a small number of times. The rearrangement links TRBV27 to TRBJ1-1, with 9 bases matching TRBD1. The CDR3 runs 15 residues. Germline CDR1 is MNHEY and CDR2 is SMNVEV (reference sequence). Unmatched junction bases numbered 9, after V lost 6 bases and J lost 4 bases. The CDR3 reads CASRPNRGPRTEAFF. The DNA of the CDR3 is TGTGCCAGCAGGCCCAACAGGGGGCCGCGCACTGAAGCTTTCTTT.

The CDR3 sequence is CASRLAAFSSGGSYNEQFF. In DNA form, the CDR3 reads TGTGCAAGTCGCTTAGCGGCATTCTCAAGCGGGGGTTCCTACAATGAGCAGTTCTTC. The chain employs TRBV12-2 and TRBJ2-1; TRBD2, as called in the table, went unchecked against the DNA. TRBV12-2 is labeled a pseudogene. This CDR3 spans 19 amino acids.

The chain joins TRBV27 to TRBJ2-7; TRBD1 matches 8 bases. The CDR3 spans 13 residues. Germline-derived CDR1 and CDR2 are MNHEY and SMNVEV (reference sequence). Trimming at V came to 6 bases and at J to 6 bases, leaving 7 bases not matched to a gene. The CDR3 loop reads CASSRKTGVEQYF. The CDR3 DNA is TGTGCCAGCAGCCGAAAGACAGGGGTCGAGCAGTACTTC.

The CDR3: CASSLRALETNYGYTF. CDR3 DNA: TGTGCCAGCAGCTTGAGGGCCCTGGAAACTAACTATGGCTACACCTTC. This chain links TRBV7-9 with TRBJ1-2; D gene ambiguous. CDR1 SEHNR and CDR2 FQNEAQ come from the germline V gene (reference sequence). Between the trimmed V and J ends, which lost 3 bases and 0 bases, there was a span of 14 bases. The CDR3 spans 16 residues.

The V call is TRBV5-1, the J call TRBJ1-6; the match to TRBD1 covers 10 bases. CDR1 SGHRS and CDR2 YFSETQ come from the germline V gene. The CDR3 consists of 16 residues. After removal of 0 bases from V and 7 bases from J, the junction contained 4 bases not matched to a gene. The CDR3 DNA is TGCGCCAGCAGCTTGGGACAGGGGGCGATGAATTCACCCCTCCACTTT. Translated: CASSLGQGAMNSPLHF. The full variable domain, in which reference TRBV5-1 and TRBJ1-6 provide the parts outside the CDR3, is KAGVTQTPRYLIKTRGQQVTLSCSPISGHRSVSWYQQTPGQGLQFLFEYFSETQRNKGNFPGRFSGRQFSNSRSEMNVSTLELGDSALYLCASSLGQGAMNSPLHFGNGTRLTVT.

A word on this clone: One junction end does not reproduce the germline sequence, and a read error may be involved. Within the sample, other DNA sequences also encode this same CDR3. This chain uses TRBV7-8 with TRBJ2-7; D remains unclear. CDR1 and CDR2 from the germline V gene are SGHVS and FQNEAQ. The CDR3 contains 12 residues. The chain's CDR3 is CASSLTTYEQYF. The CDR3 DNA reads TGCGCCAGCAGCTTGACAACCTACGAGCAGTACTTC.

The chain has TRBV7-8 and TRBJ2-7; D perhaps matches TRBD1 (6 bases). This CDR3 has 15 amino acids. Looked up from germline, CDR1 is SGHVS and CDR2 is FQNEAQ. Trimming shortened V by 1 base and J by 3 bases, and 13 bases separated the two germline ends. The CDR3 sequence is CASSLEGVPFYEQYF. The DNA of the CDR3 is TGTGCCAGCAGCTTAGAGGGGGTTCCCTTCTACGAGCAGTACTTC. Complete variable domain (other parts from reference TRBV7-8 and TRBJ2-7): GAGVSQSPRYKVAKRGQDVALRCDPISGHVSLFWYQQALGQGPEFLTYFQNEAQLDKSGLPSDRFFAERPEGSVSTLKIQRTQQEDSAVYLCASSLEGVPFYEQYFGPGTRLTVT.

J is TRBJ2-5 and V is TRBV6-6; possible D gene TRBD2, 6 bases. The CDR3 spans 14 residues. The ends were cut back, 3 bases at V and 5 bases at J, with 13 bases in the middle. Per the germline V gene, CDR1 is MNHNY and CDR2 is SVGAGI (reference sequence). The CDR3 nucleotides are TGTGCCAGCAGTTATTTGGGGGGTTGGGAGACCCAGTACTTC. The encoded protein is CASSYLGGWETQYF.

The chain joins TRBV7-3 to TRBJ2-1; 8 nucleotides match TRBD2. Unmatched junction bases numbered 7, after V lost 5 bases and J lost 7 bases. CDR1 SGHTA and CDR2 FQGTGA come from the germline V gene. The CDR3 totals 14 residues. The CDR3 coding sequence is TGTGCCAGCAGCGACGGGGGGGGAGGGAATGAGCAGTTCTTC. Its protein product is CASSDGGGGNEQFF.

CDR3 region: CASSVGGAGYTF. Written as DNA, the CDR3 is TGTGCCAGCAGTGTAGGGGGCGCTGGCTACACCTTC. This chain joins TRBV25-1 and TRBJ1-2; 7 bases map to TRBD1. Trimming at V came to 4 bases and at J to 7 bases, leaving 3 bases not matched to a gene. Per the germline V gene, CDR1 is MGHDK and CDR2 is SYGVNS. The CDR3 sequence is 12 residues long.

The rearrangement links TRBV7-2 to TRBJ2-7; perhaps TRBD2 as D (5 bases). Germline V gene data show CDR1 as SGHTA and CDR2 as FQGNSA. Trimming stripped 1 base from V and 3 bases from J, with 7 bases between. CDR3 length equals 13 residues. CDR3 amino acids: CASSLVGVYEQYF. In DNA, the CDR3 is TGTGCCAGCAGCTTAGTGGGAGTCTACGAGCAGTACTTC.

The rearrangement joins TRBV28 to TRBJ1-2; 9 bases are shared with TRBD1. Germline loops: CDR1 MDHEN, CDR2 SYDVKM. CDR3 length: 14 amino acids. The V and J ends lost 4 bases and 5 bases, in that order; junction bases with no gene match: 5. The CDR3 DNA follows: TGTGCCAGCAGTTCACCCGGGACAGGGTATGGCTACACCTTC. Protein: CASSSPGTGYGYTF.

CDR3 in DNA: TGTGCCAGCAGCTTAGATTCGGCGTTAGGGGGGGGCCAAGAGACCCAGTACTTC. It yields the protein CASSLDSALGGGQETQYF. V is TRBV7-6 and J is TRBJ2-5; a possible D gene is TRBD2 (7 bases). V was cut by 1 base and J by 1 base, with 19 bases left in between. This CDR3 has 18 amino acids. CDR1 is SGHVS and CDR2 is FNYEAQ in the germline V gene.

The V call is TRBV5-6, the J call TRBJ1-4; 7 bases align to TRBD1. This CDR3 has 14 amino acids. The germline gives CDR1 SGHDT, CDR2 YYEEEE. Trimming took 3 bases from V and 4 from J; bases not matched to a gene: 3. The CDR3 DNA sequence: TGTGCCAGCAGCTGGGACAGTAATAATGAAAAACTGTTTTTT. Its translation: CASSWDSNNEKLFF.